This T cell receptor (beta chain) was captured by sequencing in a study of T cells in tuberculosis. The time point is: new active TB diagnosis, blood taken before or within 7 days of starting treatment. Tuberculosis was confirmed by positive sputum smear and/or M. tuberculosis culture. The method was immunoSEQ multiplex PCR; TCRdb's version includes in-frame clones alone and lacks a portion of them. This sample yields tens of thousands of clones, of which about 91% are seen a single time; roughly 6.4% belongs to the top ten. The CDR3 totals 11 residues. Germline CDR1 DFQATT, CDR2 SNEGSKA (reference sequence). V was cut by 8 bases and J by 5 bases, with 11 bases left in between.

The chain recombines TRBV20-1 with TRBJ2-3; TRBD1 might be the D (6 bases). Material: PBMCs, obtained at tuberculosis diagnosis. This clonotype was sampled from an adult with tuberculosis. Some clones in this sample may be carry-over from other donors' samples. The CDR3 protein is CSHQGGDTQYF. In nucleotides, the CDR3 is TGCAGTCACCAAGGGGGAGATACGCAGTATTTT.